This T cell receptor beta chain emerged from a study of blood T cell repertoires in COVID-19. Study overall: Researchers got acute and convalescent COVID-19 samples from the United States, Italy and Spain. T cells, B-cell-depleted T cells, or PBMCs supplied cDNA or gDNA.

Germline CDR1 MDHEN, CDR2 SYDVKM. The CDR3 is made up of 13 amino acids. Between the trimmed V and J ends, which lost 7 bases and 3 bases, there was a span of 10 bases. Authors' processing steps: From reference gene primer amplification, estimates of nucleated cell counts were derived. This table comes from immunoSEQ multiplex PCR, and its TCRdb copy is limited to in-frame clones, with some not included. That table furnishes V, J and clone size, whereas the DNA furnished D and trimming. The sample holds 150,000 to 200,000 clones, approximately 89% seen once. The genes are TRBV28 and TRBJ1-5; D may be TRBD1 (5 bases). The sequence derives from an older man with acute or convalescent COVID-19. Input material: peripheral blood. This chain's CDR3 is CASNGGPNQPQHF. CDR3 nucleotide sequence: TGTGCCAGCAACGGGGGACCCAATCAGCCCCAGCATTTT.